Presented here are 3 T cell receptor beta chains from one specimen sequenced in a study of glioma-infiltrating T cells after dendritic cell vaccination (dated by TCRdb to 2016 to 2017). What this sample's time point label stands for: after dendritic cell vaccination, including at tumor progression/relapse. The method behind the library was the immunoSEQ multiplex PCR assay. The clones in this table, taken by TCRdb from immuneACCESS, are in-frame only. Not every clone is retained; where verified, under half of the shortfall comes from an unresolved V gene, and the cause of the rest is unknown. For this sample there are roughly 100,000 clones; 85% to 90% appear just once. Approximately 2.7% of the sample belongs to the ten largest clones. Sequenced material: blood, taken after dendritic cell vaccination. The receptor set was obtained from a human donor with glioblastoma.

The CDR3 reads CASSGTSGIWDTQYF. In nucleotides, the CDR3 is TGTGCCAGCAGCGGGACTAGCGGTATTTGGGATACGCAGTATTTT. The genes are TRBV6-1 and TRBJ2-3; 11 nucleotides line up with TRBD2. The CDR3 has 15 amino acids. The V gene's germline CDR1 is MNHNS and CDR2 SASEGT. Trimming at V came to 6 bases and at J to 6 bases, leaving 8 bases not matched to a gene.

The genes are TRBV5-1 and TRBJ2-7, with 8 bases identical to TRBD1. Germline V gives CDR1 SGHRS, CDR2 YFSETQ. The trim removed 4 bases at V and 8 bases at J, leaving 11 bases unmatched. This CDR3 is 14 amino acids long. CDR3 sequence: CASSESIRGLQQYF. The CDR3 DNA reads as TGCGCCAGCAGCGAAAGTATCAGGGGGCTTCAGCAGTACTTC.

As DNA, the CDR3 is TGTGCCAGTAGTATGCAGACAAATCAGCCCCAGCATTTT. This codes for CASSMQTNQPQHF. The chain couples TRBV19 to TRBJ1-5; unclear D gene. Germline loops: CDR1 LNHDA, CDR2 SQIVND (reference sequence). The CDR3 length is 13 residues. V lost 3 bases and J lost 4, with 7 bases in between.